A single sample gave rise to the 5 T cell receptor beta chains below, sequenced in a study of blood T cell repertoires in COVID-19. Repertoires were generated with immunoSEQ multiplex PCR, while TCRdb's copy carries only in-frame clones and drops some. Among 110,000 to 150,000 clones, 81% were seen once, and the ten largest hold about 7.5%. The specimen was peripheral blood. All receptors derive from a human donor in a cohort sampled during active COVID-19.

This clone was counted once. J is TRBJ1-4 and V is TRBV5-1, with D perhaps TRBD1 (6 bases). The CDR3 contains 14 residues. Looked up from germline, CDR1 is SGHRS and CDR2 is YFSETQ. Trimming pared 1 base from V and 3 bases from J, leaving 7 bases between. CDR3 nucleotide sequence: TGCGCCAGCAGCTTGTCAGGGGCTAATGAAAAACTGTTTTTT. This encodes CASSLSGANEKLFF. Based on the CDR3 plus reference TRBV5-1 and TRBJ1-4, the full variable domain is KAGVTQTPRYLIKTRGQQVTLSCSPISGHRSVSWYQQTPGQGLQFLFEYFSETQRNKGNFPGRFSGRQFSNSRSEMNVSTLELGDSALYLCASSLSGANEKLFFGSGTQLSVL.

The chain carries TRBV2 and TRBJ2-1, with D hard to call. The CDR3 totals 15 residues. V lost 1 base to trimming and J lost 0 bases, with 7 bases between them. Germline CDR1 SNHLY, CDR2 FYNNEI. The CDR3 region is CASSEELVSYNEQFF. The CDR3 nucleotides read TGTGCCAGCAGTGAAGAGCTAGTCTCCTACAATGAGCAGTTCTTC.

The chain has TRBV20-1 and TRBJ2-3, with D unresolved. Germline CDR1 and CDR2: DFQATT and SNEGSKA (reference sequence). This CDR3 region has 11 residues. Trimming took off 6 bases at V and 2 bases at J, with 6 bases between the two ends. CDR3 region: CSAANTDTQYF. As DNA, the CDR3 is TGCAGTGCCGCTAACACAGATACGCAGTATTTT.

The rearrangement joins TRBV5-8 to TRBJ2-3, with 8 positions matching TRBD1. CDR3 length: 15 residues. Germline CDR1 reads SGHTS; CDR2 reads YDEGEE. The J segment lost 4 bases and the V segment lost 0 bases, leaving 4 bases of the junction unmatched. The CDR3 DNA sequence: TGTGCCAGCAGCTTGGCAGGGGGCCTTTCAGATACGCAGTATTTT. Protein sequence: CASSLAGGLSDTQYF.

This clone came up a few times. V usage is TRBV4-2 and J usage is TRBJ1-4; 8 bases are a match to TRBD1. Germline loops: CDR1 LGHNA, CDR2 YNFKEQ. The length of the CDR3 is 17 residues. The V gene end was trimmed by 1 base and the J gene end by 6 bases; junction bases not matched to a gene: 10. In nucleotides, the CDR3 is TGTGCCAGCAGCCAAGGGGCAGGGGGCCGTCGTTATGAAAAACTGTTTTTT. Residues: CASSQGAGGRRYEKLFF.